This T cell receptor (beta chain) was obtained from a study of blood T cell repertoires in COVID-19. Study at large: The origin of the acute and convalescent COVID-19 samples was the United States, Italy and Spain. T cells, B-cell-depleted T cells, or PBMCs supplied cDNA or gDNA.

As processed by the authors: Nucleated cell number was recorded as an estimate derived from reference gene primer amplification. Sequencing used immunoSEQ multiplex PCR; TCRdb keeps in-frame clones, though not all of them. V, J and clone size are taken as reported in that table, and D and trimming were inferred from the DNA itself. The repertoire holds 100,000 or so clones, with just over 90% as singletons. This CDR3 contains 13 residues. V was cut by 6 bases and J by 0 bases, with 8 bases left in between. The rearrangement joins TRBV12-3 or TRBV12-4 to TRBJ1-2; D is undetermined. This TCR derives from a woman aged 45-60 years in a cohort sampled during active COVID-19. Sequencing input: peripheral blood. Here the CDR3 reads CASRAQANYGYTF. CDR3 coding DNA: TGTGCCAGCAGAGCCCAGGCTAACTATGGCTACACCTTC.